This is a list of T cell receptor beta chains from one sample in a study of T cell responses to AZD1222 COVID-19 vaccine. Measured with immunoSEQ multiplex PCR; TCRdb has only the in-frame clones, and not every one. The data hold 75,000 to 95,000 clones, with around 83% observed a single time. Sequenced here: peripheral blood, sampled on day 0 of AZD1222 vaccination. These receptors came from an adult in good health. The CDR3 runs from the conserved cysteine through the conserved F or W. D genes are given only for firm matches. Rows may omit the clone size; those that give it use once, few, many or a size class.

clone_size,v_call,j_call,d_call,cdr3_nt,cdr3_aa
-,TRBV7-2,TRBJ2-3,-,TGTGCCAGCAGCTTTCCGGGGGCCCCCACAGATACGCAGTATTTT,CASSFPGAPTDTQYF
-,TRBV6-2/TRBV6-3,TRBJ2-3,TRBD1,TGTGCCAGCAGTTCCCGGACAGGGGAACGCACAGATACGCAGTATTTT,CASSSRTGERTDTQYF
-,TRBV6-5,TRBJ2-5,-,TGTGCCAGCAGTTACTCGGAGACCCAGTACTTC,CASSYSETQYF
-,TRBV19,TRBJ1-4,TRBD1,TGTGCCAGTAGTCGGAGGGGACAGGGCCCCCTTAAAGAAAAACTGTTTTTT,CASSRRGQGPLKEKLFF
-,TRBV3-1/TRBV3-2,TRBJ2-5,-,TGTGCCAGCAGCCAAAATAGGGAGAAGACCCAGTACTTC,CASSQNREKTQYF
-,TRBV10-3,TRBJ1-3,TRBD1,TGTGCCATCAGTGGACAGGGGCACGGAAACACCATATATTTT,CAISGQGHGNTIYF
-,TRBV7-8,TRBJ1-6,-,TGTGCCAGCAGGGGAGAGGAGGGGAGGAATTCACCCCTCCACTTT,CASRGEEGRNSPLHF
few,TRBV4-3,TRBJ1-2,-,TGCGCCAGCAGCCGCACAGGGCTGGAGGGCTACACCTTC,CASSRTGLEGYTF
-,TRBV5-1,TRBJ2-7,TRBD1,TGCGCCAGCAGCTCCCGGGACAGGGGAGGGGAGCAGTACTTC,CASSSRDRGGEQYF
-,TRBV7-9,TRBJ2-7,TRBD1,TGTGCCAGCAGCCGAGGGGGCGAATCCTACGAGCAGTACTTC,CASSRGGESYEQYF
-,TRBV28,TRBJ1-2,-,TGTGCCAGCAGTTCCCTTAACTATGGCTACACCTTC,CASSSLNYGYTF
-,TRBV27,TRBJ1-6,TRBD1,TGTGCCAGCAGTCCACAGGGGGCGGGGGGTTCACCCCTCCACTTT,CASSPQGAGGSPLHF